The TCR beta chain described here comes from a study of cytomegalovirus exposure and HLA in healthy donors. Study results and limitations: Presence/absence analyses supposed approximately even sequencing depth among donors. Of the V segments, some could not be distinguished, including TRBV6-2 and TRBV6-3, and were excluded.

In the PCR, 60 Vbeta and 13 Jbeta primers were used. The protocol was immunoSEQ multiplex PCR, while the TCRdb copy is restricted to in-frame clones and leaves out a portion. The data contain some 170,000 clones, around 77% of them singletons. With V trimmed by 2 bases and J by 7 bases, 9 bases remained unmatched. The V gene's germline CDR1 is PRHDT and CDR2 FYEKMQ (reference sequence). The CDR3 totals 16 residues. Details on this clone: Its antigen is unidentified.

Sequenced input: PBMCs. This receptor was taken from a man between 25 and 39 years old in good health and CMV-seropositive. V and J are TRBV13 and TRBJ2-1, with 9 bases that match TRBD2. CDR3 sequence reads: CASSLPAGGPRNEQFF. In DNA, the CDR3 is TGTGCCAGCAGCTTACCGGCGGGGGGGCCGAGGAATGAGCAGTTCTTC.